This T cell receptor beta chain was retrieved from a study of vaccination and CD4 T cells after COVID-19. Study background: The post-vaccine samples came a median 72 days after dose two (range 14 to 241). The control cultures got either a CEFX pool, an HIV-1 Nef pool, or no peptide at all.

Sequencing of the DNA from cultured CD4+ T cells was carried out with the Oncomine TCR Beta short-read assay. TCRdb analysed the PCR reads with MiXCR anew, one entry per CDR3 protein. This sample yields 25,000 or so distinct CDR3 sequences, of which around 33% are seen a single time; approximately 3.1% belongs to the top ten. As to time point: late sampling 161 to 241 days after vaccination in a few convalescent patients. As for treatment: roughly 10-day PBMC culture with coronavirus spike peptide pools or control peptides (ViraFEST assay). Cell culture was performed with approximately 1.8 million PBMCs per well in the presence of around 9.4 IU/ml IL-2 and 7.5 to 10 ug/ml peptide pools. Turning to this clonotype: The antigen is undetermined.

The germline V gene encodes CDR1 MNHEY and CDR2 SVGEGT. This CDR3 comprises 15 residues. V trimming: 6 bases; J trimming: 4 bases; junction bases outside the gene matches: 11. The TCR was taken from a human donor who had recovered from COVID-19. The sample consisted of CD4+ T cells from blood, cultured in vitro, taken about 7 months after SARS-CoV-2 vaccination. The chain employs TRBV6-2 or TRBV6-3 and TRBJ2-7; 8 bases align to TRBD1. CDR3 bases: TGTGCCAGCAGCTTCTTAGACAGGGGTGAATACGAGCAGTACTTC. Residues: CASSFLDRGEYEQYF.